The next 21 T cell receptor beta chains were all read from a single sample in a study of Ad26.COV2.S vaccination and SARS-CoV-2 variants. Using immunoSEQ multiplex PCR, the repertoire was profiled, and TCRdb retains in-frame clones only, with some absent. Here the sample spans roughly 380,000 clones, around 84% being singletons. Indicated treatment: around 19 received Ad26.COV2.S at low or high dose, single or two shots; about five received placebo; per-sample allocation not given. Sampling happened 63 days after the first vaccine or placebo injection. Specimen: peripheral blood, collected in a trial of Ad26.COV2.S vaccine versus placebo. Receptors originate from a person between 18 and 65 years old who received the Ad26.COV2.S COVID-19 vaccine or a placebo.

This chain joins TRBV12-3 or TRBV12-4 and TRBJ2-2; tentative D call: TRBD2 (6 bases). The CDR3 sequence is 13 residues long. Trimming shortened V by 7 bases and J by 4 bases, and 10 bases separated the two germline ends. This CDR3 is CASTWGVTGELFF. The CDR3 DNA is TGTGCCAGCACCTGGGGGGTCACCGGGGAGCTGTTTTTT.

The chain links TRBV25-1 to TRBJ1-4; the D gene is possibly TRBD1 (5 bases). The CDR3 runs 15 residues. Germline lookup yields CDR1 MGHDK and CDR2 SYGVNS. V lost 8 bases, J lost 0 bases, and 13 bases lay in between. In DNA form, the CDR3 reads TGTGCCAGCTCGCGGACATCTGCAACTAATGAAAAACTGTTTTTT. Translating it yields CASSRTSATNEKLFF.

The V and J genes are TRBV6-5 and TRBJ2-2; either TRBD1 or TRBD2 may supply D (5 bases each). This CDR3 has 15 residues. V was shortened by 3 bases and J by 3 bases, with 11 bases between the two germline ends. Germline V lookup: CDR1 MNHEY, CDR2 SVGAGI. This CDR3 reads CASSYRGADTGELFF. The CDR3 region has the DNA TGTGCCAGCAGTTATAGAGGGGCGGACACCGGGGAGCTGTTTTTT.

This clone was picked up a small number of times. The rearrangement links TRBV30 to TRBJ1-5, with D possibly TRBD1 on 6 matching bases. The CDR3 contains 15 residues. Germline V lookup: CDR1 GTSNPN, CDR2 SVGIG (reference sequence). Trimming shortened V by 0 bases and J by 0 bases, and 9 bases separated the two germline ends. The CDR3 reads CAWSVSGDSNQPQHF. CDR3 DNA sequence: TGTGCCTGGAGTGTTTCAGGGGATAGCAATCAGCCCCAGCATTTT.

This rearrangement joins TRBV6-5 to TRBJ1-2, with 8 bases matching TRBD1. Germline-derived CDR1 and CDR2 are MNHEY and SVGAGI. This CDR3 is 14 amino acids long. V lost 2 bases to trimming and J lost 3 bases; unmatched junction nucleotides: 2. DNA for the CDR3: TGTGCCAGCAGTTACCTGACAGGGGACTATGGCTACACCTTC. This translates into CASSYLTGDYGYTF.

This clone showed up just once. CDR3 amino acids: CASTDTIYNEQFF. CDR3 DNA: TGTGCCAGCACGGACACCATCTACAATGAGCAGTTCTTC. This chain links TRBV6-5 with TRBJ2-1; tentative D call: TRBD1 (5 bases). This CDR3 spans 13 amino acids. V gave up 7 bases and J gave up 3 bases, with 10 bases separating them. CDR1 MNHEY and CDR2 SVGAGI come from the germline V gene.

V gene TRBV7-2 combines with J gene TRBJ2-2, with 8 bases that match TRBD1. The V and J ends lost 2 bases and 5 bases, in that order; junction bases with no gene match: 7. Germline V gene sequence: CDR1 SGHTA, CDR2 FQGNSA. This CDR3 is 16 amino acids long. The CDR3: CASSLWGRGQTGELFF. In DNA, the CDR3 is TGTGCCAGCAGCTTATGGGGCAGGGGGCAAACCGGGGAGCTGTTTTTT.

The V and J genes are TRBV2 and TRBJ2-2, with D perhaps TRBD2 (6 bases). Looked up from germline, CDR1 is SNHLY and CDR2 is FYNNEI. This CDR3 is built from 13 residues. The V end was cut by 10 bases, the J end by 5 bases, with 14 bases between. This CDR3 reads CATPSGETGELFF. In DNA, the CDR3 is TGTGCCACCCCGTCGGGGGAAACCGGGGAGCTGTTTTTT.

The chain carries TRBV28 and TRBJ2-6; unclear D gene. V dropped 3 bases and J dropped 0 bases, with 12 bases sitting between them. The length of the CDR3 is 17 residues. CDR1 is MDHEN and CDR2 is SYDVKM in the germline V gene. CDR3: CASSFRYAGSGANVLTF. CDR3 sequence (DNA): TGTGCCAGCAGTTTCCGGTATGCAGGCTCTGGGGCCAACGTCCTGACTTTC.

The chain has TRBV7-2 and TRBJ2-7; TRBD1 might be the D (5 bases). The germline V gene encodes CDR1 SGHTA and CDR2 FQGNSA. Deletions cut 5 bases from V and 0 bases from J, with 8 bases between. The CDR3 is 13 residues long. CDR3 loop: CASSRQNSYEQYF. The CDR3, as DNA: TGTGCCAGCAGCCGACAGAACTCCTACGAGCAGTACTTC.

The rearrangement joins TRBV19 to TRBJ1-2, with TRBD1 matching 10 bases. Germline V lookup: CDR1 LNHDA, CDR2 SQIVND (reference sequence). This CDR3 is built from 15 residues. The junction had 7 bases not matched to a gene; V was cut back by 4 bases and J by 5 bases. CDR3 sequence (DNA): TGTGCCAGTAGTAACCGACAGGGGGCATGGTATGGCTACACCTTC. Translation: CASSNRQGAWYGYTF.

This chain links TRBV5-5 with TRBJ2-1; TRBD2 is a possible D gene (5 bases). The CDR3 has 15 amino acids. Trimming stripped 4 bases from V and 2 bases from J, with 13 bases between. The germline V gene has CDR1 SGHKS and CDR2 YYEKEE (reference sequence). The CDR3 nucleotides are TGTGCCAGCAGCCCGGTCCTGGAGGCCTACAATGAGCAGTTCTTC. Translated: CASSPVLEAYNEQFF.

The chain recombines TRBV7-2 with TRBJ2-1, with D maybe TRBD2 (6 bases). Trimming pared 5 bases from V and 7 bases from J, leaving 21 bases between. The CDR3 is made up of 16 amino acids. In germline, CDR1 is SGHTA, CDR2 FQGNSA. CDR3 bases: TGTGCCAGCAGCCCTGGGAACGGGAGAGTCTCAAATGAGCAGTTCTTC. Its translation is CASSPGNGRVSNEQFF.

The rearrangement joins TRBV5-1 to TRBJ2-3, with a possible D match to TRBD2 (6 bases). There are 13 residues in the CDR3. V lost 4 bases, J lost 3 bases, and 9 bases lay in between. Germline CDR1 and CDR2: SGHRS and YFSETQ. The CDR3 is CASSGRRTDTQYF. The CDR3 DNA is TGCGCCAGCAGCGGGAGGCGGACAGATACGCAGTATTTT. Filled out from reference TRBV5-1 and TRBJ2-3, the complete variable domain reads KAGVTQTPRYLIKTRGQQVTLSCSPISGHRSVSWYQQTPGQGLQFLFEYFSETQRNKGNFPGRFSGRQFSNSRSEMNVSTLELGDSALYLCASSGRRTDTQYFGPGTRLTVL.

The chain couples TRBV4-3 to TRBJ2-1; 12 positions match TRBD2. V trimming: 3 bases; J trimming: 8 bases; junction bases outside the gene matches: 8. CDR3 length: 16 amino acids. Germline V gene lookup returns CDR1 LGHNA and CDR2 YSLEER. The CDR3 reads CASSQEASGGAHEQFF. CDR3 DNA: TGCGCCAGCAGCCAGGAAGCTAGCGGGGGGGCCCATGAGCAGTTCTTC.

The CDR3 spells CASSLANSNEQFF. The CDR3 DNA follows: TGTGCCAGCAGCTTAGCAAACAGCAATGAGCAGTTCTTC. The chain uses TRBV7-9 and TRBJ2-1; D gene uncertain. With 0 bases removed from V and 6 bases from J, the gap between germline ends came to 6 bases. The CDR3 is 13 residues long. Germline CDR1 is SEHNR and CDR2 is FQNEAQ (reference sequence).

The chain couples TRBV4-1 to TRBJ1-6; TRBD1 matches at 8 bases. The CDR3 length is 15 residues. J gave up 10 bases and V 0 bases, and 5 bases lay outside the gene matches. The germline gives CDR1 MGHRA, CDR2 YSYEKL. CDR3 protein: CASSQDWTGTSPLHF. Here the CDR3 DNA reads TGCGCCAGCAGCCAAGATTGGACAGGGACATCACCCCTCCACTTT.

V is TRBV2 and J is TRBJ2-1, with D unresolved. CDR1 and CDR2 from the germline V gene are SNHLY and FYNNEI. The CDR3 totals 15 residues. V shed 7 bases and J shed 0 bases, with 13 bases lying between them. DNA of the CDR3: TGTGCCAGCAACTTACAGCGTACCTCCTACAATGAGCAGTTCTTC. Translation gives CASNLQRTSYNEQFF.

The chain has TRBV11-2 and TRBJ1-1; D remains unclear. V was trimmed by 3 bases and J by 4 bases, leaving 15 bases between them. CDR1 and CDR2 (germline): SGHAT, FQNNGV. The CDR3 contains 15 residues. Here the CDR3 DNA reads TGTGCCAGCAGCTTTAGGACCGGCAGAATCACTGAAGCTTTCTTT. Protein: CASSFRTGRITEAFF.

This chain joins TRBV5-1 and TRBJ2-3; TRBD2 is a possible D gene (5 bases). CDR3 size: 15 residues. CDR1 and CDR2 (germline): SGHRS, YFSETQ. V was cut by 0 bases and J by 4 bases, with 12 bases left in between. The CDR3 loop reads CASSLAHRGSDTQYF. DNA for the CDR3: TGCGCCAGCAGCTTGGCACATCGGGGTTCAGATACGCAGTATTTT.

The chain carries TRBV6-5 and TRBJ2-1; unclear D gene. This CDR3 contains 16 residues. Germline CDR1 reads MNHEY; CDR2 reads SVGAGI. Deletions cut 2 bases from V and 1 base from J, with 12 bases between. For the CDR3, the DNA is TGTGCCAGCAGTTACGAGTTTGGACGATCCTACAATGAGCAGTTCTTC. This sequence encodes CASSYEFGRSYNEQFF.